The present TCR beta chain was sequenced within a study of CD8 T cells in Susac syndrome. An input of roughly 0.5 to 1 ug of RNA was subjected to reverse transcription using random hexamers. With immunoSEQ multiplex PCR, TCR beta CDR3 was amplified across 54 Vbeta and 13 Jbeta. One entry per CDR3 protein results from TCRdb running MiXCR on the immunoSEQ multiplex PCR reads. The profile covers hundreds of thousands of distinct CDR3 sequences, with roughly 95% appearing a single time and 0.065% to 0.08% taken by the ten largest. Stable or active relapsing-remitting multiple sclerosis, untreated and meeting revised McDonald criteria, defined the controls. TEMRA cells were FACS-enriched, while CD8+ and CD4+ T cells were negatively isolated. Trimming took off 5 bases at V and 0 bases at J, with 12 bases between the two ends. There are 15 residues in the CDR3. Germline CDR1 is LNHDA and CDR2 is SQIVND (reference sequence).

Source material: CD4+ T cells from PBMCs. This chain uses TRBV19 with TRBJ2-3, with a possible D match to TRBD1 (5 bases). This receptor was obtained from a human donor with multiple sclerosis. In nucleotides, the CDR3 is TGTGCCAGTAGTGACCGACAGAGAAGCACAGATACGCAGTATTTT. Translation gives CASSDRQRSTDTQYF.